This TCR beta chain was observed in a study of metastatic and nonmetastatic thyroid tumors. Background on the study: Comparative analysis of repertoires was undertaken across blood and tumor or nodule tissue obtained from malignant and benign thyroid patients.

The CDR3 contains 15 residues. Trimming took off 7 bases at V and 0 bases at J, with 12 bases between the two ends. Per the germline V gene, CDR1 is MNHEY and CDR2 is SMNVEV (reference sequence). There were no patients who had received any treatment before thyroid surgery. The study's findings and limits: Malignant tumors reportedly showed significantly higher TCR beta diversity than benign nodules in both blood and tumor.

This clone was recorded at least ten times. Its antigen is undetermined. Under the authors' procedure: Between-group CDR3 differences, defined by clinicopathological status, yielded a distant-metastasis classifier for papillary thyroid cancer. TCRdb re-analyzed the PCR reads using MiXCR. The V and J calls reflect TCRdb's pipeline rather than the authors' work. Of around 15,000 clones in the sample, roughly 25% were seen once. The rearrangement uses TRBV27 and TRBJ2-2; no clear D. Specimen: tumor tissue. The TCR originated in a female donor with papillary thyroid cancer or a benign thyroid nodule (not recorded which). Some clones in this sample may be carry-over from other donors' samples. This chain's CDR3 is CASKWTFANTGELFF. The CDR3 DNA is TGTGCCAGCAAATGGACCTTCGCGAACACCGGGGAGCTGTTTTTT.